The 17 T cell receptor beta chains listed next were all sequenced from one sample in a study of blood T cell repertoires in COVID-19. Sequencing used immunoSEQ multiplex PCR; TCRdb keeps in-frame clones, though not all of them. The sample has roughly 63,000 clones, around 73% seen once. The sequenced sample consisted of peripheral blood. These receptors all stem from a man older than 75 with acute or convalescent COVID-19.

The chain has TRBV19 and TRBJ2-6, with unresolved D. Germline V lookup: CDR1 LNHDA, CDR2 SQIVND (reference sequence). The CDR3 length is 15 residues. V gave up 2 bases and J gave up 0 bases, with 5 bases separating them. The CDR3 DNA reads as TGTGCCAGTAGTATAACAGTCTCTGGGGCCAACGTCCTGACTTTC. Residues: CASSITVSGANVLTF.

Concerning this clone: In the same sample, other DNA sequences code for this CDR3. CDR3 coding DNA: TGTGCCAGCAGCGTAGTGCCAGGCAATGAGCAGTTCTTC. It translates to CASSVVPGNEQFF. The rearrangement joins TRBV9 to TRBJ2-1; no firm D call. The CDR3 runs 13 residues. V was clipped by 0 bases and J by 6 bases, with 7 bases between them. Germline V gene sequence: CDR1 SGDLS, CDR2 YYNGEE. Full variable domain (rest looked up from reference TRBV9 and TRBJ2-1): DSGVTQTPKHLITATGQRVTLRCSPRSGDLSVYWYQQSLDQGLQFLIQYYNGEERAKGNILERFSAQQFPDLHSELNLSSLELGDSALYFCASSVVPGNEQFFGPGTRLTVL.

This clone was picked up one time. The V and J genes are TRBV11-3 and TRBJ2-2; D not certain. The CDR3 spans 16 residues. The V gene's germline CDR1 is SGHNT and CDR2 YENEEA. V was trimmed by 5 bases and J by 0 bases, leaving 13 bases between them. CDR3 in amino acids: CASSPSPGANTGELFF. CDR3 nucleotide sequence: TGTGCCAGCAGCCCCAGTCCGGGTGCGAACACCGGGGAGCTGTTTTTT.

The chain employs TRBV19 and TRBJ1-1; 7 positions agree with TRBD1. CDR3 length equals 17 residues. Germline V gene lookup returns CDR1 LNHDA and CDR2 SQIVND (reference sequence). The V gene end was trimmed by 3 bases and the J gene end by 4 bases; junction bases not matched to a gene: 14. In DNA form, the CDR3 reads TGTGCCAGTAGTATGAGGAAGAAGACAGGGCTATTCACTGAAGCTTTCTTT. This codes for CASSMRKKTGLFTEAFF.

This clone was counted once. The chain uses TRBV6-6 and TRBJ2-7; 8 bases are a match to TRBD2. CDR1 and CDR2 (germline): MNHNY, SVGAGI (reference sequence). CDR3 length: 14 amino acids. The trim removed 9 bases at V and 5 bases at J, leaving 12 bases unmatched. CDR3 coding DNA: TGTGCCAGTAACGAGGGACTAGGACTTCACGAGCAGTACTTC. Protein sequence: CASNEGLGLHEQYF.

V usage is TRBV19 and J usage is TRBJ1-1, with 7 bases lining up with TRBD1. V lost 8 bases and J lost 4; bases outside the gene matches: 10. The CDR3 sequence is 14 residues long. Germline values: CDR1 LNHDA, CDR2 SQIVND (reference sequence). The CDR3 here is CASSPQGVGTEAFF. The CDR3 region has the DNA TGTGCCAGTTCGCCCCAGGGGGTTGGCACTGAAGCTTTCTTT. Combining the CDR3 with reference TRBV19 and TRBJ1-1 gives the whole variable domain DGGITQSPKYLFRKEGQNVTLSCEQNLNHDAMYWYRQDPGQGLRLIYYSQIVNDFQKGDIAEGYSVSREKKESFPLTVTSAQKNPTAFYLCASSPQGVGTEAFFGQGTRLTVV.

J is TRBJ1-4 and V is TRBV10-3; the D gene is possibly TRBD1 (5 bases). The V gene's germline CDR1 is ENHRY and CDR2 SYGVKD. The CDR3 is 13 amino acids. V lost 8 bases and J lost 7, with 14 bases in between. The CDR3 nucleotides read TGTGCCATCTCGGTAGGGGTCGGTGAAAAACTGTTTTTT. Its translation is CAISVGVGEKLFF.

The V and J genes are TRBV19 and TRBJ1-5, with TRBD1 matching 8 bases. The CDR3 spans 15 residues. CDR1 is LNHDA, CDR2 SQIVND, per germline (reference sequence). The V gene end was trimmed by 6 bases and the J gene end by 3 bases; junction bases not matched to a gene: 7. In nucleotides, the CDR3 is TGTGCCAGTAGACCCGACAGGGGCCACAATCAGCCCCAGCATTTT. Its translation: CASRPDRGHNQPQHF.

This clone appeared a single time. CDR3 residues: CAWSLSEGSPLHF. The CDR3 coding sequence is TGTGCCTGGAGTCTGAGCGAAGGTTCACCCCTCCACTTT. The chain recombines TRBV30 with TRBJ1-6; D is unclear. This CDR3 spans 13 amino acids. Germline CDR1 GTSNPN, CDR2 SVGIG (reference sequence). V was cut by 2 bases and J by 9 bases, with 11 bases left in between.

The chain is built from TRBV18 and TRBJ2-2; 12 nucleotides match TRBD1. Trimming cost V 1 base and J 7 bases; bases outside gene matches: 4. Germline CDR1 and CDR2: KGHSH and LQKENI. The CDR3 sequence is 16 residues long. The CDR3, as DNA: TGTGCCAGCTCACCACTGGGACAGGGGGCCGTCGGGGAGCTGTTTTTT. As protein: CASSPLGQGAVGELFF.

V gene TRBV5-8 combines with J gene TRBJ1-5; TRBD1 agrees at 9 bases. This CDR3 has 18 residues. Germline V gene data show CDR1 as SGHTS and CDR2 as YDEGEE. J was trimmed by 0 bases and V by 2 bases; bases with no gene match: 9. The chain's CDR3 is CASSFLRGTGPSNQPQHF. The CDR3 nucleotides are TGTGCCAGCAGCTTCCTTAGGGGGACAGGGCCTAGCAATCAGCCCCAGCATTTT.

The chain employs TRBV5-4 and TRBJ1-2; a possible D gene is TRBD1 (6 bases). Germline V gives CDR1 SGHNT, CDR2 YYREEE (reference sequence). V lost 0 bases and J 7 bases, leaving 10 bases between the germline ends. This CDR3 has 13 amino acids. CDR3 bases: TGTGCCAGCAGCTTGGCAGGGGCTAGTGGCTACACCTTC. Translating gives CASSLAGASGYTF.

The V call is TRBV6-6, the J call TRBJ2-2; no definite D call. The V gene lost 4 bases and the J gene lost 5 bases, with 8 bases spanning the gap. The CDR3 is made up of 13 amino acids. Germline-derived CDR1 and CDR2 are MNHNY and SVGAGI (reference sequence). CDR3 bases: TGTGCCAGCAGTTCCCACAATACCGGGGAGCTGTTTTTT. Its protein product is CASSSHNTGELFF.

This rearrangement joins TRBV5-1 to TRBJ2-3, with 9 bases that match TRBD1. CDR3 length: 16 amino acids. V lost 4 bases to trimming and J lost 3 bases; unmatched junction nucleotides: 9. Germline V gives CDR1 SGHRS, CDR2 YFSETQ. CDR3 nucleotides: TGCGCCAGCAGCCAAACCGGGACAGGGCGGACAGATACGCAGTATTTT. It specifies CASSQTGTGRTDTQYF. The full variable domain, its missing parts supplied by reference TRBV5-1 and TRBJ2-3, is KAGVTQTPRYLIKTRGQQVTLSCSPISGHRSVSWYQQTPGQGLQFLFEYFSETQRNKGNFPGRFSGRQFSNSRSEMNVSTLELGDSALYLCASSQTGTGRTDTQYFGPGTRLTVL.

V is TRBV2 and J is TRBJ1-5; D not certain. V lost 4 bases, J lost 0 bases, and 7 bases lay in between. The CDR3 is 14 amino acids. From germline, CDR1 is SNHLY and CDR2 FYNNEI. The CDR3 reads CASSVGSSNQPQHF. CDR3 nucleotides: TGTGCCAGCAGTGTGGGCAGTAGCAATCAGCCCCAGCATTTT.

CDR3: CASSEGGPQETQYF. DNA of the CDR3: TGTGCCAGCAGTGAAGGAGGCCCCCAAGAGACCCAGTACTTC. The chain is built from TRBV6-1 and TRBJ2-5; no definite D call. The V end was cut by 1 base, the J end by 1 base, with 7 bases between. The CDR3 runs 14 residues. Germline CDR1 and CDR2: MNHNS and SASEGT.

In this sample, this clone turned up a few times. The chain carries TRBV6-2 or TRBV6-3 and TRBJ1-5, with D maybe TRBD1 (6 bases). Germline V lookup: CDR1 MNHEY, CDR2 SVGEGT. The CDR3 has 14 residues. V was cut by 2 bases and J by 9 bases, with 14 bases left in between. This chain's CDR3 is CASSYAGDGVPQHF. The CDR3 coding sequence is TGTGCCAGCAGTTACGCAGGGGACGGGGTGCCCCAGCATTTT.